This entry lists 12 T cell receptor beta chains sequenced from one sample in a study of shared clonotypes between healthy human individuals. Data came from immunoSEQ multiplex PCR; TCRdb stores just in-frame clones and leaves some out. The sample consists of 2.3 million or so clones, 80% to 95% of them appearing once. Sequencing input: naive CD4+ T cells from PBMCs. Described subset: CD45RA+ positively selected. The receptor source for this set is a man between 18 and 29 years old in good health. Some clones in this sample may be carry-over from other donors' samples.

The gene calls are TRBV28 and TRBJ1-1, with a possible D match to TRBD1 (5 bases). Trimming stripped 9 bases from V and 0 bases from J, with 17 bases between. Germline assignment: CDR1 MDHEN and CDR2 SYDVKM. The CDR3 covers 15 residues. The CDR3 bases are TGTGCCAGTTCCCTCCATGGGACGGTGAACACTGAAGCTTTCTTT. Its translation is CASSLHGTVNTEAFF.

The V call is TRBV5-5, the J call TRBJ1-1; TRBD1 is a possible D gene (6 bases). CDR1 SGHKS and CDR2 YYEKEE come from the germline V gene (reference sequence). With 0 bases removed from V and 1 base from J, the gap between germline ends came to 10 bases. The CDR3 loop spans 15 amino acids. The CDR3 bases are TGTGCCAGCAGCTTGGGTAACAGGGAGAACACTGAAGCTTTCTTT. Translating it yields CASSLGNRENTEAFF.

Written as DNA, the CDR3 is TGTGCCAGCAGCTCATCTGGCGGCCAGGTGGAGACCCAGTACTTC. It codes for CASSSSGGQVETQYF. The V call is TRBV7-3, the J call TRBJ2-5, with unresolved D. Germline V gene lookup returns CDR1 SGHTA and CDR2 FQGTGA. Trimming removed 4 bases at V and 5 bases at J, with 17 bases between. The CDR3 is made up of 15 amino acids.

This rearrangement joins TRBV5-4 to TRBJ1-1; D is undetermined. The CDR3 is 14 amino acids. Trimming pared 4 bases from V and 1 base from J, leaving 11 bases between. Germline assignment: CDR1 SGHNT and CDR2 YYREEE (reference sequence). CDR3 loop: CASSVKTGNTEAFF. CDR3 nucleotides: TGTGCCAGCAGCGTCAAAACGGGGAACACTGAAGCTTTCTTT.

The chain joins TRBV2 to TRBJ2-7; TRBD2 matches 12 bases. This CDR3 comprises 15 residues. V lost 8 bases to trimming and J lost 7 bases; unmatched junction nucleotides: 12. Germline V gene lookup returns CDR1 SNHLY and CDR2 FYNNEI. The CDR3 reads CASETSGRPRGEQYF. DNA of the CDR3: TGTGCCAGCGAAACTAGCGGGAGGCCGCGGGGTGAGCAGTACTTC.

The chain employs TRBV30 and TRBJ2-7; tentative D call: TRBD2 (6 bases). CDR3 size: 14 residues. V lost 4 bases to trimming and J lost 1 base, with 14 bases between them. Germline assignment: CDR1 GTSNPN and CDR2 SVGIG (reference sequence). CDR3 sequence: CAWTPMGGSYEQYF. The DNA for the CDR3 is TGTGCCTGGACCCCAATGGGGGGTTCCTACGAGCAGTACTTC.

The chain links TRBV19 to TRBJ2-4; tentatively, D is TRBD1 (6 bases). The V end lost 5 bases, the J end lost 0 bases, and 14 bases lay between the germline ends. CDR3 length: 16 amino acids. Germline CDR1 reads LNHDA; CDR2 reads SQIVND (reference sequence). In nucleotides, the CDR3 is TGTGCCAGTAGTTTGCAGGGGAATGGAGCCAAAAACATTCAGTACTTC. Translated: CASSLQGNGAKNIQYF.

V usage is TRBV6-5 and J usage is TRBJ2-7; D is possibly TRBD1 or TRBD2 (5 bases each). The V and J ends lost 0 bases and 0 bases respectively, with 6 bases between them. The CDR3 contains 14 residues. Per germline, CDR1 MNHEY and CDR2 SVGAGI. CDR3 sequence: CASSYSGVSYEQYF. Written as DNA, the CDR3 is TGTGCCAGCAGTTACTCGGGGGTCTCCTACGAGCAGTACTTC.

This chain uses TRBV5-1 with TRBJ2-7; weak D call: TRBD1 (5 bases). The V gene lost 4 bases and the J gene lost 0 bases, with 20 bases spanning the gap. CDR1 and CDR2 from the germline V gene are SGHRS and YFSETQ. CDR3 length: 17 amino acids. CDR3 amino acids: CASSKVRDRDFSYEQYF. As DNA, the CDR3 is TGCGCCAGCAGCAAGGTCCGCGACAGAGACTTCTCCTACGAGCAGTACTTC.

This chain uses TRBV28 with TRBJ1-2; TRBD1 agrees at 7 bases. The germline CDR1 and CDR2 sequences are MDHEN and SYDVKM. V trimming: 5 bases; J trimming: 2 bases; junction bases outside the gene matches: 5. This CDR3 comprises 14 residues. DNA for the CDR3: TGTGCCAGCAGTACTCAGGACAGGAACTATGGCTACACCTTC. Translated: CASSTQDRNYGYTF.

The rearrangement joins TRBV4-2 to TRBJ2-3; 13 positions match TRBD2. Germline V gene sequence: CDR1 LGHNA, CDR2 YNFKEQ. V lost 0 bases, J lost 2 bases, and 8 bases stayed unmatched. The CDR3 is 19 residues long. CDR3 bases: TGTGCCAGCAGCCAAGAAAGACTAGCGGGAGGATCTATCACAGATACGCAGTATTTT. Protein: CASSQERLAGGSITDTQYF.

V and J are TRBV6-5 and TRBJ2-3; D tentatively reads TRBD1 or TRBD2 (5 bases each). The CDR3 spans 13 residues. The V gene's germline CDR1 is MNHEY and CDR2 SVGAGI. The V end was cut by 6 bases, the J end by 0 bases, with 7 bases between. CDR3 nucleotides: TGTGCCAGCAGCCGGGACAGCACAGATACGCAGTATTTT. The encoded protein is CASSRDSTDTQYF.